The next 32 T cell receptor beta chains were all read from a single sample in a study of chemoradiotherapy in HPV16-positive cancers. Some clones are missing from TCRdb's copy, which holds only in-frame ones; the method was immunoSEQ multiplex PCR. This sample has roughly 39,000 clones, with roughly 77% found just once. Specimen: blood, collected from a patient who underwent chemoradiotherapy. The receptors stem from a human donor with HPV-associated anogenital cancer.

V usage is TRBV10-3 and J usage is TRBJ2-1; D not resolved. The length of the CDR3 is 12 residues. Germline CDR1 and CDR2: ENHRY and SYGVKD. Trimming removed 3 bases at V and 7 bases at J, with 7 bases between. The CDR3 DNA reads TGTGCCATCAGTGACTACGTTAATGAGCAGTTCTTC. Translating it yields CAISDYVNEQFF.

The V call is TRBV4-3, the J call TRBJ1-2; 7 nucleotides agree with TRBD1. Per germline, CDR1 LGHNA and CDR2 YSLEER. The V and J ends lost 1 base and 6 bases, in that order; junction bases with no gene match: 5. The CDR3 spans 14 residues. The CDR3: CASSQVRQGDGYTF. CDR3 in DNA: TGCGCCAGCAGCCAAGTCAGGCAGGGGGATGGCTACACCTTC.

The genes are TRBV5-1 and TRBJ2-3, with 9 bases fitting TRBD1. With V trimmed by 1 base and J by 2 bases, 11 bases remained unmatched. Germline loops: CDR1 SGHRS, CDR2 YFSETQ. The CDR3 runs 18 residues. CDR3 region: CASSLSGTGTGTTDTQYF. The DNA of the CDR3 is TGCGCCAGCAGCTTGTCCGGGACAGGGACGGGGACCACAGATACGCAGTATTTT.

This clone was picked up a small number of times. The chain combines TRBV18 with TRBJ2-7, with D maybe TRBD1 (6 bases). The V and J ends lost 3 bases and 2 bases respectively, with 11 bases between them. This CDR3 region has 14 residues. The V gene's germline CDR1 is KGHSH and CDR2 LQKENI. Written as DNA, the CDR3 is TGTGCCAGCTCACCGAGGACAGAGACCTACGAGCAGTACTTC. Protein: CASSPRTETYEQYF.

The CDR3 loop is CASSPGTGVEKLFF. The CDR3 nucleotides are TGTGCCAGCTCACCAGGGACAGGGGTTGAAAAACTGTTTTTT. The chain links TRBV18 to TRBJ1-4, with TRBD1 matching over 10 bases. The CDR3 contains 14 residues. Germline-derived CDR1 and CDR2 are KGHSH and LQKENI. After removal of 2 bases from V and 7 bases from J, the junction contained 1 base not matched to a gene.

The chain links TRBV5-1 to TRBJ2-3, with 11 positions matching TRBD2. The germline V gene encodes CDR1 SGHRS and CDR2 YFSETQ. The junction had 8 bases not matched to a gene; V was cut back by 4 bases and J by 4 bases. This CDR3 is built from 16 residues. The DNA of the CDR3 is TGCGCCAGCAGCGGAAGACTAGCGGGGCTCTCAGATACGCAGTATTTT. It translates to CASSGRLAGLSDTQYF.

The J gene is TRBJ2-1, the V gene TRBV30; tentatively, D is TRBD2 (6 bases). The germline gives CDR1 GTSNPN, CDR2 SVGIG (reference sequence). The CDR3 totals 14 residues. Trimming removed 3 bases at V and 10 bases at J, with 19 bases between. CDR3 in amino acids: CAWSVLGGAGEQFF. CDR3 nucleotide sequence: TGTGCCTGGAGCGTCTTGGGTGGGGCGGGGGAGCAGTTCTTC. Variable domain in full (rest from reference TRBV30 and TRBJ2-1): SQTIHQWPATLVQPVGSPLSLECTVEGTSNPNLYWYRQAAGRGLQLLFYSVGIGQISSEVPQNLSASRPQDRQFILSSKKLLLSDSGFYLCAWSVLGGAGEQFFGPGTRLTVL.

The CDR3 DNA sequence: TGTGCCAGCAGTGAAAATAGGCTACAGGGGGCTGCACCCCTCCACTTT. Its translation is CASSENRLQGAAPLHF. The chain combines TRBV2 with TRBJ1-6; 9 positions agree with TRBD1. This CDR3 is 16 amino acids long. The junction had 10 bases not matched to a gene; V was cut back by 2 bases and J by 11 bases. Germline assignment: CDR1 SNHLY and CDR2 FYNNEI.

The genes are TRBV5-4 and TRBJ2-7, with D maybe TRBD2 (6 bases). The V end was cut by 0 bases, the J end by 3 bases, with 7 bases between. The CDR3 is 13 residues long. Germline CDR1 and CDR2: SGHNT and YYREEE (reference sequence). CDR3 sequence: CASSLVGGYEQYF. As DNA, the CDR3 is TGTGCCAGCAGCTTGGTGGGGGGCTACGAGCAGTACTTC.

This chain connects TRBV6-5 to TRBJ1-1; D gene ambiguous. V lost 4 bases and J lost 6, with 9 bases in between. The CDR3 has 12 residues. The germline gives CDR1 MNHEY, CDR2 SVGAGI. Here the CDR3 DNA reads TGTGCCAGCAGTTTCGGGGAGGCTGAAGCTTTCTTT. Encoded protein: CASSFGEAEAFF.

The chain couples TRBV5-1 to TRBJ2-7, with 7 bases aligning to TRBD1. Losses at the gene ends were 4 bases for V and 4 bases for J; bases not matched to a gene: 14. Germline loops: CDR1 SGHRS, CDR2 YFSETQ. This CDR3 comprises 16 residues. CDR3 nucleotides: TGCGCCAGCAGCACCCACCGGGACAGTTTGATTTACGAGCAGTACTTC. This translates into CASSTHRDSLIYEQYF.

The genes are TRBV19 and TRBJ2-1; 8 nucleotides match TRBD1. This CDR3 has 15 residues. Germline CDR1 is LNHDA and CDR2 is SQIVND (reference sequence). The V and J ends lost 5 bases and 8 bases, in that order; junction bases with no gene match: 11. The CDR3 nucleotides read TGTGCCAGTAGTGGACGGACAGGGTGGACTGATGAGCAGTTCTTC. The encoded protein is CASSGRTGWTDEQFF. Full variable domain (outside the CDR3, taken from reference TRBV19 and TRBJ2-1): DGGITQSPKYLFRKEGQNVTLSCEQNLNHDAMYWYRQDPGQGLRLIYYSQIVNDFQKGDIAEGYSVSREKKESFPLTVTSAQKNPTAFYLCASSGRTGWTDEQFFGPGTRLTVL.

The chain couples TRBV13 to TRBJ2-7; the D is unclear. The CDR3 consists of 12 residues. Germline values: CDR1 PRHDT, CDR2 FYEKMQ (reference sequence). Trimming left V 4 bases short and J 0 bases short, with 4 bases between. The CDR3: CASSSSSYEQYF. DNA of the CDR3: TGTGCCAGCAGCTCAAGCTCCTACGAGCAGTACTTC.

V usage is TRBV27 and J usage is TRBJ1-1; D not resolved. The V and J ends lost 5 bases and 0 bases respectively, with 10 bases between them. Germline V lookup: CDR1 MNHEY, CDR2 SMNVEV (reference sequence). This CDR3 region has 14 residues. The CDR3 loop reads CASSPYGMNTEAFF. CDR3 coding DNA: TGTGCCAGCAGTCCCTACGGGATGAACACTGAAGCTTTCTTT.

V is TRBV30 and J is TRBJ1-3; no definite D call. This CDR3 comprises 13 residues. In germline, CDR1 is GTSNPN, CDR2 SVGIG (reference sequence). V was pared by 4 bases and J by 3 bases, with 10 bases between. CDR3 DNA sequence: TGTGCCTGGACCCCCGACATTGGAAACACCATATATTTT. Translation gives CAWTPDIGNTIYF.

This chain uses TRBV5-6 with TRBJ1-5, with no clear D. The CDR3 loop spans 17 amino acids. Trimming shortened V by 0 bases and J by 3 bases, and 16 bases separated the two germline ends. From germline, CDR1 is SGHDT and CDR2 YYEEEE. The CDR3 sequence is CASSLVGPGQNNQPQHF. Here the CDR3 DNA reads TGTGCCAGCAGCTTGGTAGGCCCCGGGCAAAACAATCAGCCCCAGCATTTT. Variable domain in full (rest from reference TRBV5-6 and TRBJ1-5): DAGVTQSPTHLIKTRGQQVTLRCSPKSGHDTVSWYQQALGQGPQFIFQYYEEEERQRGNFPDRFSGHQFPNYSSELNVNALLLGDSALYLCASSLVGPGQNNQPQHFGDGTRLSIL.

This clone was observed a few times. V and J are TRBV7-2 and TRBJ1-2; maybe TRBD1 (6 bases). The CDR3 totals 13 residues. From germline, CDR1 is SGHTA and CDR2 FQGNSA. The ends were cut back, 2 bases at V and 6 bases at J, with 10 bases in the middle. This CDR3 reads CASSLSTGNGYTF. In nucleotides, the CDR3 is TGTGCCAGCAGCTTATCAACAGGGAATGGCTACACCTTC.

The rearrangement uses TRBV6-1 and TRBJ2-7, with D unclear. CDR1 and CDR2 (germline): MNHNS, SASEGT. V shed 7 bases and J shed 0 bases, with 10 bases lying between them. This CDR3 comprises 13 residues. The CDR3 here is CASKVVSSYEQYF. The CDR3, as DNA: TGTGCCAGCAAGGTCGTTAGCTCCTACGAGCAGTACTTC.

The chain links TRBV7-6 to TRBJ1-6; 7 bases match TRBD1. V was clipped by 4 bases and J by 9 bases; unmatched bases: 3. Germline V gene sequence: CDR1 SGHVS, CDR2 FNYEAQ. The CDR3 is 13 residues long. The chain's CDR3 is CASSWDSLSPLHF. CDR3 DNA sequence: TGTGCCAGCAGCTGGGACAGCCTTTCACCCCTCCACTTT.

The chain employs TRBV25-1 and TRBJ2-3; TRBD2 agrees at 9 bases. The CDR3 totals 15 residues. Germline V gene sequence: CDR1 MGHDK, CDR2 SYGVNS. Trimming removed 2 bases from V and 1 base from J; junction bases left unmatched: 1. CDR3: CASSESGGRTDTQYF. CDR3 bases: TGTGCCAGCAGTGAAAGCGGGGGGCGCACAGATACGCAGTATTTT. Supplemented by reference TRBV25-1 and TRBJ2-3, the full variable domain reads EADIYQTPRYLVIGTGKKITLECSQTMGHDKMYWYQQDPGMELHLIHYSYGVNSTEKGDLSSESTVSRIRTEHFPLTLESARPSHTSQYLCASSESGGRTDTQYFGPGTRLTVL.

Concerning this clone itself: The same CDR3 is also encoded by other DNA sequences in this sample. The chain combines TRBV7-9 with TRBJ1-2; D possibly corresponds to TRBD1 (6 bases). The CDR3 loop spans 13 amino acids. Trimming shortened V by 1 base and J by 8 bases, and 11 bases separated the two germline ends. CDR1 is SEHNR and CDR2 is FQNEAQ in the germline V gene (reference sequence). The CDR3 DNA reads as TGTGCCAGCAGCTTAGAACAGGGCAACGGCTACACCTTC. Translation gives CASSLEQGNGYTF.

V is TRBV27 and J is TRBJ2-7, with D tentatively TRBD1 (5 bases). This CDR3 has 13 amino acids. Per germline, CDR1 MNHEY and CDR2 SMNVEV (reference sequence). Trimming pared 5 bases from V and 5 bases from J, leaving 13 bases between. The DNA of the CDR3 is TGTGCCAGCAGTAGCAGGGCAGCAAACGAGCAGTACTTC. This encodes CASSSRAANEQYF.

The chain links TRBV5-1 to TRBJ1-2, with D perhaps TRBD1 (5 bases). Germline CDR1 is SGHRS and CDR2 is YFSETQ. The CDR3 runs 13 residues. V lost 4 bases and J lost 8, with 15 bases in between. CDR3 sequence (DNA): TGCGCCAGCAGCCCGAGCGGGGGAGGGGGCTACACCTTC. Protein sequence: CASSPSGGGGYTF.

The genes are TRBV2 and TRBJ2-3; maybe TRBD2 (5 bases). CDR1 and CDR2 from the germline V gene are SNHLY and FYNNEI. Trimming took 7 bases from V and 6 from J, leaving 20 bases between them. This CDR3 region has 15 residues. DNA for the CDR3: TGTGCCAGCACCACCCAGTCGGGGTCGGGGGATACGCAGTATTTT. Encoded protein: CASTTQSGSGDTQYF. Complete variable domain (other parts from reference TRBV2 and TRBJ2-3): EPEVTQTPSHQVTQMGQEVILRCVPISNHLYFYWYRQILGQKVEFLVSFYNNEISEKSEIFDDQFSVERPDGSNFTLKIRSTKLEDSAMYFCASTTQSGSGDTQYFGPGTRLTVL.

The chain is built from TRBV18 and TRBJ2-7; D might be TRBD1 or TRBD2, each matching 5 bases. Germline CDR1 and CDR2: KGHSH and LQKENI. This CDR3 comprises 15 residues. Trimming left V 2 bases short and J 3 bases short, with 14 bases between. The DNA of the CDR3 is TGTGCCAGCTCACCAACCGGGACCACAAACTACGAGCAGTACTTC. Residues: CASSPTGTTNYEQYF.

V usage is TRBV2 and J usage is TRBJ2-5; D perhaps matches TRBD2 (5 bases). This CDR3 is built from 15 residues. Germline CDR1 reads SNHLY; CDR2 reads FYNNEI. Trimming shortened V by 8 bases and J by 1 base, and 17 bases separated the two germline ends. CDR3 sequence reads: CASLEESGSQETQYF. CDR3 sequence (DNA): TGTGCCAGCCTGGAGGAGTCTGGCTCCCAAGAGACCCAGTACTTC.

The DNA for the CDR3 is TGCGCCAGCAGCCAAGATGAAGTATTGGATACGCAGTATTTT. This gives the protein CASSQDEVLDTQYF. The chain is built from TRBV4-3 and TRBJ2-3, with D unresolved. Germline assignment: CDR1 LGHNA and CDR2 YSLEER. V lost 0 bases and J 6 bases, leaving 10 bases between the germline ends. CDR3 length: 14 amino acids.

The rearrangement uses TRBV7-9 and TRBJ2-7, with TRBD2 matching 7 bases. Germline loops: CDR1 SEHNR, CDR2 FQNEAQ (reference sequence). This CDR3 is built from 14 residues. Losses at the gene ends were 3 bases for V and 2 bases for J; bases not matched to a gene: 4. Here the CDR3 reads CASSFRDYTYEQYF. The CDR3 coding sequence is TGTGCCAGCAGCTTCCGGGACTACACCTACGAGCAGTACTTC.

This clone was recorded a few times. The chain combines TRBV7-9 with TRBJ1-2; 8 nucleotides agree with TRBD1. This CDR3 contains 13 residues. V lost 1 base and J lost 8; bases outside the gene matches: 3. The V gene's germline CDR1 is SEHNR and CDR2 FQNEAQ (reference sequence). The chain's CDR3 is CASSLGTGRGYTF. The CDR3 DNA sequence: TGTGCCAGCAGCTTAGGGACAGGGAGAGGCTACACCTTC.

V and J are TRBV18 and TRBJ1-2; D unclear. CDR1 and CDR2 from the germline V gene are KGHSH and LQKENI. There are 21 residues in the CDR3. V lost 2 bases, J lost 1 base, and 29 bases lay in between. The CDR3 nucleotides read TGTGCCAGCTCACCATTCGGAGGGCTTGCGTCTCAATACCTCTATAACTATGGCTACACCTTC. It codes for CASSPFGGLASQYLYNYGYTF. Full variable domain (missing parts from reference TRBV18 and TRBJ1-2): NAGVMQNPRHLVRRRGQEARLRCSPMKGHSHVYWYRQLPEEGLKFMVYLQKENIIDESGMPKERFSAEFPKEGPSILRIQQVVRGDSAAYFCASSPFGGLASQYLYNYGYTFGSGTRLTVV.

This clone appeared a few times. This sequence joins TRBV11-2 and TRBJ2-7; 7 bases map to TRBD1. Per the germline V gene, CDR1 is SGHAT and CDR2 is FQNNGV. Losses at the gene ends were 6 bases for V and 10 bases for J; bases not matched to a gene: 9. This CDR3 has 12 amino acids. CDR3 amino acids: CASREGQVLQYF. CDR3 bases: TGTGCCAGCAGAGAAGGACAGGTCCTACAGTACTTC.

The chain is built from TRBV7-6 and TRBJ2-3, with 8 bases fitting TRBD1. The CDR3 length is 12 residues. The V gene end was trimmed by 7 bases and the J gene end by 12 bases; junction bases not matched to a gene: 9. Germline CDR1 SGHVS, CDR2 FNYEAQ. The CDR3 spells CASNRPGQDQYF. CDR3 sequence (DNA): TGTGCCAGCAACCGACCGGGACAGGATCAGTATTTT.